This TCR beta chain emerged from a study of control samples from healthy donors and cancer patients. A note on this clone: Mismatch with germline at one junction end may stem from a read error.

Assay: immunoSEQ multiplex PCR; the TCRdb copy retains only in-frame clones and omits some. The repertoire includes 150,000 to 200,000 clones, around 88% of them detected once, and approximately 1.6% sits in the top ten. The CDR3 contains 14 residues. CDR1 is SGHAT and CDR2 is FQDESV in the germline V gene (reference sequence). The sequenced material came from blood. The sequence was collected from a young man in good health. V and J are TRBV11-1 and TRBJ1-1; D is perhaps TRBD1 (6 bases). The CDR3 nucleotides are TGTGCCAACAGCTTAGGGGGGGTTAACACTGAAGCTTTCTTT. It specifies CANSLGGVNTEAFF.